Listed below are T cell receptor beta chains from one sample, sequenced in a study of cytomegalovirus exposure and HLA in healthy donors. Clones were sequenced by immunoSEQ multiplex PCR, and TCRdb holds only the in-frame ones, with some missing. The sample yields 150,000 to 200,000 clones, over 75% seen once. Sequenced material: PBMCs. Every receptor here comes from a human donor in good health. CDR3s include the opening cysteine and the closing phenylalanine or tryptophan. Each record gives: D gene, J gene, V gene, clone size, CDR3 DNA, CDR3 protein. A D gene is named only where the DNA matches it firmly. Only part of the rows carry a size: once, few, many, or a class if the clone is expanded.

>NA|TRBJ1-1|TRBV6-1|NA
TGTGCCAGCAGTCTCAGGGGAAACACTGAAGCTTTCTTT
CASSLRGNTEAFF
>TRBD1|TRBJ2-1|TRBV5-6|NA
TGTGCCAGCAGCTTTGGGACAGACAATGAGCAGTTCTTC
CASSFGTDNEQFF
>NA|TRBJ1-1|TRBV11-2|NA
TGTGCCAGCAGCCTCACGGGCGGGTTCGTGAACACTGAAGCTTTCTTT
CASSLTGGFVNTEAFF
>TRBD1|TRBJ1-2|TRBV28|NA
TGTGCCAGCAGTTTTTATGACAGGGTCTATGGCTACACCTTC
CASSFYDRVYGYTF
>NA|TRBJ2-7|TRBV9|NA
TGTGCCAGCACTGGGCGCTTTCCCTACGAGCAGTACTTC
CASTGRFPYEQYF
>TRBD1|TRBJ2-5|TRBV15|NA
TGTGCCACCTCTCCCCCTGGACAGGGGGTGAGGGAGACCCAGTACTTC
CATSPPGQGVRETQYF
>NA|TRBJ2-5|TRBV5-1|NA
TGCGCCAGCGGAACGACCGGGGACACCGGGGCGAATGGGGAGACCCAGTACTTC
CASGTTGDTGANGETQYF
>TRBD1|TRBJ1-3|TRBV5-5|NA
TGTGCCAGCAGCTTGAAAGACAGGGTGCCGCCCGGAAACACCATATATTTT
CASSLKDRVPPGNTIYF
>NA|TRBJ2-1|TRBV4-2|NA
TGTGCCAGCAGCCAACTTACGGGGGGCCCGTCCTACAATGAGCAGTTCTTC
CASSQLTGGPSYNEQFF
>NA|TRBJ1-2|TRBV19|NA
TGTGCCGCTTCCCCCACGGGAGCGGATGGCTACACCTTC
CAASPTGADGYTF
>NA|TRBJ1-2|TRBV7-9|once
TGTGCCAGCAGCGCCCCACTAGAAGATCGGTTGTATGGCTACACCTTC
CASSAPLEDRLYGYTF
>NA|TRBJ2-5|TRBV7-2|NA
TGTGCCAGCAGCTTAATCTGGGGGGGGCCGATACAGACCCAGTACTTC
CASSLIWGGPIQTQYF
>TRBD1|TRBJ1-5|TRBV27|NA
TGTGCCAGCAGTACCGAGACAGGGGGAAATCAGCCCCAGCATTTT
CASSTETGGNQPQHF
>TRBD1|TRBJ1-5|TRBV15|NA
TGTGCCACCAGCAGAGGACAGGGAGAACGGAATCAGCCCCAGCATTTT
CATSRGQGERNQPQHF
>TRBD1|TRBJ1-2|TRBV7-2|once
TGTGCCAGCAGCGATAGGGACAGGGGGCACTATGGCTACCCCTTC
CASSDRDRGHYGYPF
>TRBD1|TRBJ1-6|TRBV4-2|NA
TGTGCCAGCAGCCAAGCGGGACAGGACTATAATTCACCCCTCCACTTT
CASSQAGQDYNSPLHF
>NA|TRBJ1-5|TRBV19|few
TGTGCCAGTAGTATCCAGGCTACTCAGCCCCAGCATTTT
CASSIQATQPQHF
>TRBD2|TRBJ2-3|TRBV7-2|few
TGTGCCAGCAGCGCACCAATCACTAGCGGGGTAACAGATACGCAGTATTTT
CASSAPITSGVTDTQYF
>NA|TRBJ2-2|TRBV13|NA
TGTGCCAGCAGTCGACTAGGGACCGCGGGCACCGGGGAGCTGTTTTTT
CASSRLGTAGTGELFF
>NA|TRBJ2-3|TRBV9|NA
TGTGCCAGCAGCGCAAGCCCGGGCACAGATACGCAGTATTTT
CASSASPGTDTQYF